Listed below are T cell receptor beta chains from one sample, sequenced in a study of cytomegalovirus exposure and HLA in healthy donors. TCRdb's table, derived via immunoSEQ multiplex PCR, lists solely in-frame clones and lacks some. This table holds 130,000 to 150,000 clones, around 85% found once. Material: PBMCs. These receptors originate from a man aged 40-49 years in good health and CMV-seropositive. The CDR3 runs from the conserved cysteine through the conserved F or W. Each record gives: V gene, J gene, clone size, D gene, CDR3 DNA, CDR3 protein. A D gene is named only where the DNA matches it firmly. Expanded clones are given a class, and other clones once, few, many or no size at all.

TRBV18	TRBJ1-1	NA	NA	TGTGCCAGCTCACCCGAGGAGGGTCGTACTGAAGCTTTCTTT	CASSPEEGRTEAFF
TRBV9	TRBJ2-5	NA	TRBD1	TGTGCCAGCAGCGTAGCGACAGGGAGTCGAGAGACCCAGTACTTC	CASSVATGSRETQYF
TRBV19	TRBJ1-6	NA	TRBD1	TGTGCCAGTAGTTCCCCCCCCGGGACAGGGGTCCGGAATTCACCCCTCCACTTT	CASSSPPGTGVRNSPLHF
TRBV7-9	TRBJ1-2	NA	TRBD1	TGTGCCAGCAGCTTAAAACAGGGGGCGGATGGCTACACCTTC	CASSLKQGADGYTF
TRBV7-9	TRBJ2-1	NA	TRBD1	TGTGCCAGCAGCTTCCAGGGGGTTGAGCAGTTCTTC	CASSFQGVEQFF
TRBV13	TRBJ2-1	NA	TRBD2	TGTGCCAGCAGCTGGGGACTAGCGGGCAACAATGAGCAGTTCTTC	CASSWGLAGNNEQFF
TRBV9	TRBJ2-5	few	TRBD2	TGTGCCAGCAGTGGAGGGGGGACTAGCGGGGAGACCCAGTACTTC	CASSGGGTSGETQYF
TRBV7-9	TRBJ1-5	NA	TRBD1	TGTGCCAGCAGCTTAGGGGGGACAGGGGATCAGCCCCAGCATTTT	CASSLGGTGDQPQHF
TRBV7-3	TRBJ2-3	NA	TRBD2	TGTGCCAGCAGCTCGAGGGGACTAGCGGGGGTACTCGGCACAGATACGCAGTATTTT	CASSSRGLAGVLGTDTQYF
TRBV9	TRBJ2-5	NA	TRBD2	TGTGCCAGCAGCCCGACTAGCGGGGGGGCCATGGAGACCCAGTACTTC	CASSPTSGGAMETQYF
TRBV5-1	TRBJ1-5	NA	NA	TGCGCCAGCAGCTTGATACCAGGAGGTCAGCCCCAGCATTTT	CASSLIPGGQPQHF
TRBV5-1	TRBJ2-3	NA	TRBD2	TGCGCCAGCAGCTTGGAATTAGCGGGGGTAAGCACAGATACGCAGTATTTT	CASSLELAGVSTDTQYF
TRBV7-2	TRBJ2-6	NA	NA	TGTGCCAGCAGCTCAGGGGCTTTGGCTGGGGCCAACGTCCTGACTTTC	CASSSGALAGANVLTF
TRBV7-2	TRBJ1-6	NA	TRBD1	TGTGCCAGCAGCACACGACAGGGGGGCCTCTCACCCCTCCACTTT	CASSTRQGGLSPLHF
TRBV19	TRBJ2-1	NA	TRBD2	TGTGCCAGTACCTGGGGCGGGAGTTACAATGAGCAGTTCTTC	CASTWGGSYNEQFF
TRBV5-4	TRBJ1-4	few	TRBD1	TGTGCCAGCAGCACCCCGGGACAGGGCAATGAAAAACTGTTTTTT	CASSTPGQGNEKLFF
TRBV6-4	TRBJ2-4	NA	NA	TGTGCCAGCAGGCGGGACTCAAGGTCGGAAAACATTCAGTACTTC	CASRRDSRSENIQYF
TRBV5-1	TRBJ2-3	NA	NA	TGCGCCAGTTCCTGGGCCGGAGATACGCAGTATTTT	CASSWAGDTQYF
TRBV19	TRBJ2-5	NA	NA	TGTGCCAGTAGTATTAGACAGTACCAAGAGACCCAGTACTTC	CASSIRQYQETQYF
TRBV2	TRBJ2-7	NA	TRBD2	TGTGCCAGCAGTGAAGGGAACGGGGGGATGCTAACCTACGAGCAGTACTTC	CASSEGNGGMLTYEQYF
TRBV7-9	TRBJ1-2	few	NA	TGTGCCAGCAGCGTACCCCGGTCAGGGATCGACTATGGCTACACCTTC	CASSVPRSGIDYGYTF
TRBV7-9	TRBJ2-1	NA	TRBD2	TGTGCCAGCAGCTCCCCTGGTGGAGCGGGAGGGTTGGATGAGCAGTTCTTC	CASSSPGGAGGLDEQFF
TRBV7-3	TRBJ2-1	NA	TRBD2	TGTGCCAGCAGCTCCGGACTAGCGAACGAGCAGTTCTTC	CASSSGLANEQFF
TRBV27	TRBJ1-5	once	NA	TGTGCCAGCAGTTTAGTAGGGGGCAATCAGCCCCAGCATTTT	CASSLVGGNQPQHF
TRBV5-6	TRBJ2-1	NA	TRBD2	TGTGCCAGCAGCTTATGGGTAGCGGGACTTTACAATGAGCAGTTCTTC	CASSLWVAGLYNEQFF
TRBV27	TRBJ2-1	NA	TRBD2	TGTGCCAGCAGACGGAGCGGGAGGGCCGACAATGAGCAGTTCTTC	CASRRSGRADNEQFF
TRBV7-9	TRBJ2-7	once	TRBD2	TGTGCCAGCAGGAATAGCGGGCACGACTACGAGCAGTACTTC	CASRNSGHDYEQYF
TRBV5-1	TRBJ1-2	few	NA	TGCGCCAGCAGCTTGGGGGATACAGGTACGAAGACTAGAGGCTACACCTTC	CASSLGDTGTKTRGYTF
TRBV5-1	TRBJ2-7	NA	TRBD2	TGCGCCAGCAGCGGTACTAGCGGGAACTACGAGCAGTACTTC	CASSGTSGNYEQYF
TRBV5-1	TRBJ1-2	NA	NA	TGCGCCAGCAGCTTGCCCGACTATGGCTACACCTTC	CASSLPDYGYTF
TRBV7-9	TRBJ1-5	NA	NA	TGTGCCAGCAGCTTTCAGGGCAATCAGCCCCAGCATTTT	CASSFQGNQPQHF
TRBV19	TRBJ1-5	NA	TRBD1	TGTGCCAGCTACCCCGACAGGGGGCTCCCCCATCAGCCCCAGCATTTT	CASYPDRGLPHQPQHF
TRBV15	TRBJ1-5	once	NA	TGTGCCACCAGCAGAGAACGACAGAGCAATCAGCCCCAGCATTTT	CATSRERQSNQPQHF
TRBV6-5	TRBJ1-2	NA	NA	TGTGCCAGCAGTGTACAGGGAGGGGGCTACACCTTC	CASSVQGGGYTF
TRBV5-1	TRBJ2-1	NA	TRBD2	TGCGCCAGCAGCTTGTCTAGCGGGATGTTTAATGAGCAGTTCTTC	CASSLSSGMFNEQFF
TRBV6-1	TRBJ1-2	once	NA	TGTGCCAGCAGTGATTGGACAGAGGTGGATGGCTACACCTTC	CASSDWTEVDGYTF
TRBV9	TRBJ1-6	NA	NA	TGTGCCAGCAGCGTAGTCCCGGACAGTTTTTCACCCCTCCACTTT	CASSVVPDSFSPLHF
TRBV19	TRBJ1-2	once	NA	TGTGCCAGTAGTGCCTCTCTCGGGTCCTATGGCTACACCTTC	CASSASLGSYGYTF
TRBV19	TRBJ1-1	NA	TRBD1	TGTGCCAGTAGTCTGACAGGGGGCACTGAAGCTTTCTTT	CASSLTGGTEAFF
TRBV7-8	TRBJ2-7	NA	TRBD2	TGTGCCAGCAGCCCCCGGACTAGCGGGAGGGGGTTCGAGCAGTACTTC	CASSPRTSGRGFEQYF
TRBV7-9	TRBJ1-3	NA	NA	TGTGCCAGCAGCTTAGTTGGCGGGCCGGGAAACACCATATATTTT	CASSLVGGPGNTIYF
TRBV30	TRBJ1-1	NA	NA	TGTGCCTGGAGAGGACAGCCGGGCACTGAAGCTTTCTTT	CAWRGQPGTEAFF
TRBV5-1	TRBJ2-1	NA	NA	TGCGCCAGCAGCTCCCGCACTAGCAGCAATGAGCAGTTCTTC	CASSSRTSSNEQFF
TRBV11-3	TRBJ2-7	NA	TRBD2	TGTGCCAGCAGCTCCGCGGGGGGGGCTCGTCACTTC	CASSSAGGARHF